Each of the 16 T cell receptor beta chains below was sequenced from the same sample in a study of radiotherapy plus CTLA-4 blockade in lung cancer. TCRdb's copy holds only in-frame clones and misses some; the assay was immunoSEQ multiplex PCR. The sample includes over 75,000 clones, around 83% of them seen just once. This material consisted of peripheral blood, taken from a patient treated with radiotherapy plus ipilimumab. Receptor source: a human donor with non-small cell lung cancer who had stable disease on radiotherapy plus ipilimumab.

The V gene is TRBV13, the J gene TRBJ1-6; 10 positions agree with TRBD1. This CDR3 contains 17 residues. Germline V lookup: CDR1 PRHDT, CDR2 FYEKMQ (reference sequence). Germline trimming cut 2 bases from V and 5 bases from J; bases unmatched to any gene: 6. As DNA, the CDR3 is TGTGCCAGCAGCTTAACGACAGGGGGCGTCGATAATTCACCCCTCCACTTT. This encodes CASSLTTGGVDNSPLHF. Based on the CDR3 plus reference TRBV13 and TRBJ1-6, the full variable domain is AAGVIQSPRHLIKEKRETATLKCYPIPRHDTVYWYQQGPGQDPQFLISFYEKMQSDKGSIPDRFSAQQFSDYHSELNMSSLELGDSALYFCASSLTTGGVDNSPLHFGNGTRLTVT.

The chain uses TRBV28 and TRBJ2-7; tentatively, D is TRBD2 (5 bases). Looked up from germline, CDR1 is MDHEN and CDR2 is SYDVKM. CDR3 length: 13 amino acids. Between the trimmed V and J ends, which lost 6 bases and 1 base, there was a span of 10 bases. The CDR3 DNA sequence: TGTGCCAGCAGCATAGCGTTGTCCTACGAGCAGTACTTC. As protein: CASSIALSYEQYF.

The V and J genes are TRBV18 and TRBJ1-1; D is uncertain. Looked up from germline, CDR1 is KGHSH and CDR2 is LQKENI. The CDR3 runs 14 residues. V was cut by 6 bases and J by 5 bases, with 16 bases left in between. The CDR3 DNA sequence: TGTGCCAGCTCCCTTACTCAGACTGAGACTGAAGCTTTCTTT. Protein product: CASSLTQTETEAFF.

J is TRBJ2-7 and V is TRBV10-2; TRBD2 matches 8 bases. Germline assignment: CDR1 WSHSY and CDR2 SAAADI. The CDR3 is made up of 15 amino acids. J gave up 6 bases and V 3 bases, and 10 bases lay outside the gene matches. Written as DNA, the CDR3 is TGCGCCAGCAGTGATTGGCGGGAGGTGGTTTTCGAGCAGTACTTC. Translation gives CASSDWREVVFEQYF.

The rearrangement uses TRBV7-9 and TRBJ1-2; the D gene is possibly TRBD1 (5 bases). Trimming took off 1 base at V and 7 bases at J, with 16 bases between the two ends. The CDR3 totals 15 residues. Germline V CDR1 and CDR2: SEHNR, FQNEAQ (reference sequence). The CDR3 here is CASSLEEGLGAGYTF. CDR3 DNA sequence: TGTGCCAGCAGCTTAGAGGAGGGGCTGGGCGCTGGCTACACCTTC. The full variable domain, in which reference TRBV7-9 and TRBJ1-2 provide the parts outside the CDR3, is DTGVSQNPRHKITKRGQNVTFRCDPISEHNRLYWYRQTLGQGPEFLTYFQNEAQLEKSRLLSDRFSAERPKGSFSTLEIQRTEQGDSAMYLCASSLEEGLGAGYTFGSGTRLTVV.

V usage is TRBV6-6 and J usage is TRBJ2-7, with TRBD2 as a possible D gene (7 bases). CDR3 length: 13 residues. CDR1 and CDR2 from the germline V gene are MNHNY and SVGAGI (reference sequence). With 10 bases removed from V and 4 bases from J, the gap between germline ends came to 17 bases. This chain's CDR3 is CATKGGSGYEQYF. For the CDR3, the DNA is TGTGCCACCAAAGGGGGTAGCGGGTACGAGCAGTACTTC.

The J gene is TRBJ1-2, the V gene TRBV9; a weak D match, TRBD1 (5 bases). Trimming stripped 10 bases from V and 5 bases from J, with 21 bases between. Germline V CDR1 and CDR2: SGDLS, YYNGEE. CDR3 length equals 14 residues. CDR3 coding DNA: TGTGCCTCCCAGCCGGGGGGGATCGGGTATGGCTACACCTTC. The encoded protein is CASQPGGIGYGYTF.

This clone is medium-sized (0.01 to 0.1%) within its sample. The rearrangement joins TRBV11-2 to TRBJ1-6; TRBD1 matches 7 bases. CDR1 SGHAT and CDR2 FQNNGV come from the germline V gene. The V and J ends lost 2 bases and 6 bases, in that order; junction bases with no gene match: 1. CDR3 length: 14 amino acids. This chain's CDR3 is CASSLRDSNSPLHF. DNA for the CDR3: TGTGCCAGCAGCTTACGGGACAGTAATTCACCCCTCCACTTT.

V gene TRBV28 combines with J gene TRBJ2-1; D is unclear. The CDR3 sequence is 16 residues long. V was pared by 10 bases and J by 4 bases, with 23 bases between. Germline-derived CDR1 and CDR2 are MDHEN and SYDVKM. CDR3 in amino acids: CAILQRFAKYYNEQFF. CDR3 DNA: TGTGCCATCCTGCAGAGGTTTGCAAAATATTACAATGAGCAGTTCTTC.

The V call is TRBV6-1, the J call TRBJ2-1; D is possibly TRBD1 or TRBD2 (5 bases each). Germline V CDR1 and CDR2: MNHNS, SASEGT. The V gene lost 7 bases and the J gene lost 4 bases, with 17 bases spanning the gap. CDR3 length: 15 residues. CDR3 nucleotides: TGTGCCAGCACCACGAGAGGGACCCAATACAATGAGCAGTTCTTC. Protein product: CASTTRGTQYNEQFF.

V and J are TRBV30 and TRBJ1-1; D may be TRBD1 (5 bases). Trimming removed 3 bases from V and 4 bases from J, with 9 bases in between. The germline CDR1 and CDR2 sequences are GTSNPN and SVGIG (reference sequence). This CDR3 has 12 residues. The CDR3 DNA is TGTGCCTGGAGGGCAGGGAGCACTGAAGCTTTCTTT. Its translation is CAWRAGSTEAFF.

The table lists this clone with a count of one. Germline is not matched at one junction end, which may reflect a read error. The V gene is TRBV6-1, the J gene TRBJ1-4, with unresolved D. The CDR3 spans 15 residues. CDR1 is MNHNS and CDR2 is SASEGT in the germline V gene. CDR3 in amino acids: CASSEAPGWLEKLFF. The DNA for the CDR3 is TGTGCCAGCAGCGAAGCCCCGGGTTGGTTAGAAAAACTGTTTTTT.

The chain employs TRBV7-9 and TRBJ2-1; no clear D. Germline CDR1 SEHNR, CDR2 FQNEAQ (reference sequence). V lost 7 bases to trimming and J lost 3 bases, with 19 bases between them. This CDR3 spans 16 amino acids. CDR3 residues: CASTQSDPLSYNEQFF. The CDR3 coding sequence is TGTGCCAGCACCCAGAGTGATCCGCTGAGCTACAATGAGCAGTTCTTC.

This chain links TRBV19 with TRBJ1-5; 7 nucleotides match TRBD1. The germline gives CDR1 LNHDA, CDR2 SQIVND (reference sequence). The length of the CDR3 is 15 residues. The junction had 11 bases not matched to a gene; V was cut back by 5 bases and J by 7 bases. The CDR3 DNA follows: TGTGCCAGTAGTCCCCGTCCCACAGGGGAACAGCCCCAGCATTTT. Protein: CASSPRPTGEQPQHF.

The J gene is TRBJ2-1, the V gene TRBV7-2; 8 bases are a match to TRBD2. CDR3 length: 16 residues. Trimming cost V 2 bases and J 7 bases; bases outside gene matches: 10. Germline CDR1 reads SGHTA; CDR2 reads FQGNSA. CDR3 loop: CASSLKPSGSGNEQFF. CDR3 DNA: TGTGCCAGCAGCTTAAAGCCGAGCGGGAGTGGAAATGAGCAGTTCTTC.

This clone was observed a single time. This chain uses TRBV19 with TRBJ2-3, with 7 bases aligning to TRBD2. With 5 bases clipped from V and 4 bases from J, the junction kept 12 bases outside the gene matches. This CDR3 is built from 16 residues. CDR1 LNHDA and CDR2 SQIVND come from the germline V gene (reference sequence). In nucleotides, the CDR3 is TGTGCCAGTAGTGCTCAAGTTGGCGGGGGAGCAGATACGCAGTATTTT. Encoded protein: CASSAQVGGGADTQYF. Drawing the rest from reference TRBV19 and TRBJ2-3, the complete variable domain is DGGITQSPKYLFRKEGQNVTLSCEQNLNHDAMYWYRQDPGQGLRLIYYSQIVNDFQKGDIAEGYSVSREKKESFPLTVTSAQKNPTAFYLCASSAQVGGGADTQYFGPGTRLTVL.